This T cell receptor (beta chain) appears in the sequencing data of a study of OX40 agonist ivuxolimab in advanced cancers. About the full investigation: The costimulatory receptor OX40 (CD134) was targeted by ivuxolimab, a fully human IgG2 agonistic monoclonal antibody. Intravenous ivuxolimab was administered to patients every 2 weeks at six dose levels: 0.01, 0.1, 0.3, 1.5, 3 and 10 mg/kg. Of the roughly 54 dose-escalation patients, hepatocellular carcinoma was present in approximately 20, melanoma in about 15, renal cell carcinoma in 9 and head and neck cancer in 9. In the dose-escalation cohort, more than 75% of patients were male, and the mean age was approximately 60 years, with a range of roughly 20 to 80. Prior anti-PD-1, anti-PD-L1 or anti-CTLA-4 therapy was permitted, and checkpoint inhibitors had been received by less than 45% of dose-escalation patients. Partial responses were achieved by three dose-escalation patients, of whom one had hepatocellular carcinoma and two had cutaneous melanoma. The purpose of peripheral TCRbeta sequencing was to test whether ivuxolimab changed TCR sequence diversity and led to clonal T-cell expansion. The paper describes the monotherapy dose-escalation part (N of about 52 patients) of the phase I trial of ivuxolimab. Broad study findings and their caveats: Partial responders in the 0.1-3.0 mg/kg groups had among the lowest normalized peripheral clonal expansion, especially among CD8+ T cells. Low levels of normalized T-cell clonal expansion were also seen in some patients who did not respond. After ivuxolimab, more expanded clones were found on average in CD8+ T cells than in CD4+ T cells. Which antigens the clonally expanded peripheral T cells were specific for was not determined. At doses of 0.1 to 3.0 mg/kg, clonal expansion of both CD4+ and CD8+ blood T cells was observed from baseline to week 6.

To sequence the TCRbeta CDR3 region, genomic DNA was isolated from the sorted cells. The immunoSEQ Assay was used to sequence the TCRbeta CDR3 regions. Here the immuneACCESS table is served through TCRdb, limited to in-frame sequences with V and J called. Missing clones are a known gap in these copies; in checked studies unresolved V genes cover under half, and the rest lacks a known reason. Across this sample there are 50,000 to 75,000 clones, with about 89% seen only once. Roughly 0.75% of the sample goes to the ten largest clones. Patients with a history of autoimmune disease or receiving systemic immunosuppression were excluded from the trial. In every dose cohort, peripheral blood was drawn for TCR sequencing at baseline, cycle 4 day 1, and cycle 7 day 1. Samples came from an open-label, multicenter, first-in-human phase I dose-escalation trial of ivuxolimab. Adults with locally advanced or metastatic melanoma, renal cell, hepatocellular, or head and neck squamous cell carcinoma were enrolled in the trial. Before TCR sequencing, CD4+ T cells and CD8+ T cells were sorted from peripheral blood as separate populations.

As regards this clone: It lacks a known antigen. No qualities accompany the bases; no much larger clone lies one base away.

Including the terminal cysteine and phenylalanine, the CDR3 comprises 14 residues. CDR3 DNA is the only sequence kept; it has 42 bases, read in frame from the first base. In the germline V gene, CDR1 corresponds to SNHLY and CDR2 to FYNNEI. V ends up 4 bases short and J 3 bases short, with an unmatched junction base count of 3. The sequences come from CD4+ or CD8+ T cells sorted from blood, collected in a trial of the OX40 agonist ivuxolimab. This TCR was recovered from an adult with an advanced solid tumor such as melanoma, head and neck, liver or kidney cancer. Rearrangement joined TRBV2 to TRBJ1-5, with 7 central nucleotides matching TRBD1. The DNA sequence follows: TGTGCCAGCAGTGGGGGGACAGTCAATCAGCCCCAGCATTTT. Translated, this is CASSGGTVNQPQHF.